A single sample gave rise to the 17 T cell receptor beta chains below, sequenced in a study of sequential checkpoint blockade in melanoma. Generated by immunoSEQ multiplex PCR, the TCRdb table keeps only in-frame clones and is missing some. The sample gives 35,000 to 40,000 clones, roughly 32% of which show up once; less than 2% is in the top ten. Treatment: randomized to nivolumab then ipilimumab (arm A) or the reverse (arm B). The sequences come from tumor tissue (inferred from file names), collected from a patient given nivolumab and ipilimumab in sequence. The receptors were sampled from a human donor with melanoma.

This clone was seen a handful of times. The chain uses TRBV28 and TRBJ1-2; D is unclear. V was trimmed by 1 base and J by 11 bases, leaving 17 bases between them. The CDR3 is 14 residues long. Germline assignment: CDR1 MDHEN and CDR2 SYDVKM. The CDR3 here is CASSLSTPWQEYTF. DNA for the CDR3: TGTGCCAGCAGTTTATCCACCCCCTGGCAGGAGTACACCTTC.

This clone was counted between two and nine times. The chain has TRBV7-6 and TRBJ1-5; D gene uncertain. The CDR3 totals 14 residues. Germline CDR1 and CDR2: SGHVS and FNYEAQ. V was trimmed by 5 bases and J by 4 bases, leaving 12 bases between them. The CDR3, as DNA: TGTGCCAGCAGCCCCGGTGGAGGGAATCAGCCCCAGCATTTT. As protein: CASSPGGGNQPQHF.

Only a few counts were recorded for this clone. The chain uses TRBV9 and TRBJ2-3; D not resolved. This CDR3 comprises 16 residues. V was clipped by 2 bases and J by 0 bases, with 13 bases between them. Germline loops: CDR1 SGDLS, CDR2 YYNGEE. The CDR3 sequence is CASSVQGGPSTDTQYF. In DNA form, the CDR3 reads TGTGCCAGCAGCGTTCAAGGCGGACCTAGCACAGATACGCAGTATTTT.

This chain uses TRBV23-1 with TRBJ2-5, with a tentative D call TRBD2 (6 bases). Being an ORF, TRBV23-1 has a function that is uncertain. The CDR3 is made up of 14 amino acids. V was shortened by 7 bases and J by 2 bases, with 14 bases between the two germline ends. The CDR3 protein is CASTSGTLQETQYF. DNA of the CDR3: TGCGCCAGCACCTCCGGGACTTTGCAAGAGACCCAGTACTTC.

The J gene is TRBJ1-1, the V gene TRBV18; a possible D gene is TRBD1 (5 bases). V was cut by 2 bases and J by 4 bases, with 8 bases left in between. The germline gives CDR1 KGHSH, CDR2 LQKENI. This CDR3 has 13 residues. The DNA for the CDR3 is TGTGCCAGCTCACCAAGGGGTAGCACTGAAGCTTTCTTT. As protein: CASSPRGSTEAFF.

The chain joins TRBV28 to TRBJ1-2, with a possible D match to TRBD1 (6 bases). From germline, CDR1 is MDHEN and CDR2 SYDVKM. V lost 1 base to trimming and J lost 4 bases, with 19 bases between them. This CDR3 region has 17 residues. CDR3 sequence: CASSLYKSGEWSYGYTF. CDR3 in DNA: TGTGCCAGCAGTTTATACAAATCAGGGGAGTGGAGCTATGGCTACACCTTC.

The chain combines TRBV5-1 with TRBJ1-1, with D unresolved. In germline, CDR1 is SGHRS, CDR2 YFSETQ. Trimming cost V 0 bases and J 5 bases, with 11 bases left between them. The CDR3 extends over 14 amino acids. The CDR3 nucleotides are TGCGCCAGCAGCTTGGAATCCCAGGCAACTGAAGCTTTCTTT. It translates to CASSLESQATEAFF.

The chain links TRBV28 to TRBJ2-2, with D uncertain. The V end was cut by 6 bases, the J end by 5 bases, with 7 bases between. The CDR3 is made up of 12 amino acids. Germline CDR1 reads MDHEN; CDR2 reads SYDVKM. CDR3 sequence: CASSLLTGELFF. DNA for the CDR3: TGTGCCAGCAGCCTCCTTACCGGGGAGCTGTTTTTT.

This clone was seen more than once but under ten times. The V and J genes are TRBV6-8 and TRBJ1-1; D call uncertain. Germline-derived CDR1 and CDR2 are MNHGY and SAAAGT. Deletions cut 0 bases from V and 1 base from J, with 6 bases between. CDR3 length: 14 residues. In DNA, the CDR3 is TGTGCCAGCAGTTACTCGAACCGGAACACTGAAGCTTTCTTT. Protein sequence: CASSYSNRNTEAFF.

V and J are TRBV30 and TRBJ2-3, with D unresolved. The CDR3 spans 14 residues. Germline lookup yields CDR1 GTSNPN and CDR2 SVGIG (reference sequence). V lost 4 bases to trimming and J lost 0 bases, with 11 bases between them. CDR3 coding DNA: TGTGCCTGGATGCCGGGTCTGAGCACAGATACGCAGTATTTT. Residues: CAWMPGLSTDTQYF.

This clone appeared a few times. This chain joins TRBV5-1 and TRBJ2-7, with D unclear. CDR3 length: 14 amino acids. In germline, CDR1 is SGHRS, CDR2 YFSETQ. V lost 0 bases, J lost 0 bases, and 7 bases lay in between. In DNA, the CDR3 is TGCGCCAGCAGCTTGGAGGTGGACTCCTACGAGCAGTACTTC. Amino acid sequence: CASSLEVDSYEQYF. Together with reference TRBV5-1 and TRBJ2-7, the CDR3 gives the full variable domain: KAGVTQTPRYLIKTRGQQVTLSCSPISGHRSVSWYQQTPGQGLQFLFEYFSETQRNKGNFPGRFSGRQFSNSRSEMNVSTLELGDSALYLCASSLEVDSYEQYFGPGTRLTVT.

The rearrangement links TRBV6-8 to TRBJ1-1; D uncertain. V lost 7 bases and J 6 bases, leaving 24 bases between the germline ends. CDR1 and CDR2 (germline): MNHGY, SAAAGT. The CDR3 runs 16 residues. The CDR3 spells CASTPVQAGLRAEAFF. The CDR3 region has the DNA TGTGCCAGCACCCCCGTCCAGGCTGGTCTTCGCGCTGAAGCTTTCTTT.

The chain employs TRBV5-1 and TRBJ1-5, with TRBD1 as a possible D gene (5 bases). Between the trimmed V and J ends, which lost 4 bases and 6 bases, there was a span of 20 bases. The CDR3 consists of 16 residues. Germline V gene lookup returns CDR1 SGHRS and CDR2 YFSETQ. The CDR3 protein is CASSTSGLRRGQPQHF. CDR3 DNA: TGCGCCAGCAGCACATCGGGACTCCGAAGGGGTCAGCCCCAGCATTTT.

The V and J genes are TRBV6-8 and TRBJ2-7; the D gene is possibly TRBD2 (6 bases). Trimming cost V 6 bases and J 5 bases, with 29 bases left between them. This CDR3 comprises 18 residues. Germline values: CDR1 MNHGY, CDR2 SAAAGT. The CDR3 DNA is TGTGCCAGCAGCCCCTCCCCGGGGAGCCAGGGAAGGAGGGACGAGCAGTACTTC. This translates into CASSPSPGSQGRRDEQYF.

The chain uses TRBV19 and TRBJ2-1, with 8 bases matching TRBD2. CDR3 length: 18 amino acids. Germline CDR1 LNHDA, CDR2 SQIVND (reference sequence). Germline trimming cut 3 bases from V and 6 bases from J; bases unmatched to any gene: 16. The CDR3 is CASSITASGLGSVNEQFF. CDR3 coding DNA: TGTGCCAGTAGTATTACAGCTAGCGGGTTGGGTTCCGTCAATGAGCAGTTCTTC.

V usage is TRBV18 and J usage is TRBJ2-3, with a possible D match to TRBD1 (6 bases). The CDR3 is 14 amino acids. With 3 bases removed from V and 3 bases from J, the gap between germline ends came to 10 bases. Per the germline V gene, CDR1 is KGHSH and CDR2 is LQKENI. Here the CDR3 reads CASSPRQETDTQYF. The CDR3 region has the DNA TGTGCCAGCTCACCCAGACAGGAAACAGATACGCAGTATTTT. The entire variable domain, with the rest obtained from reference TRBV18 and TRBJ2-3, is as follows: NAGVMQNPRHLVRRRGQEARLRCSPMKGHSHVYWYRQLPEEGLKFMVYLQKENIIDESGMPKERFSAEFPKEGPSILRIQQVVRGDSAAYFCASSPRQETDTQYFGPGTRLTVL.

Judged by abundance, this clone is medium-sized. This rearrangement joins TRBV6-8 to TRBJ1-3; D unclear. The CDR3 sequence is 14 residues long. The germline V gene has CDR1 MNHGY and CDR2 SAAAGT. V lost 5 bases to trimming and J lost 0 bases, with 8 bases between them. CDR3 amino acids: CASSDPGSGNTIYF. The CDR3, as DNA: TGTGCCAGCAGTGATCCGGGCTCTGGAAACACCATATATTTT.